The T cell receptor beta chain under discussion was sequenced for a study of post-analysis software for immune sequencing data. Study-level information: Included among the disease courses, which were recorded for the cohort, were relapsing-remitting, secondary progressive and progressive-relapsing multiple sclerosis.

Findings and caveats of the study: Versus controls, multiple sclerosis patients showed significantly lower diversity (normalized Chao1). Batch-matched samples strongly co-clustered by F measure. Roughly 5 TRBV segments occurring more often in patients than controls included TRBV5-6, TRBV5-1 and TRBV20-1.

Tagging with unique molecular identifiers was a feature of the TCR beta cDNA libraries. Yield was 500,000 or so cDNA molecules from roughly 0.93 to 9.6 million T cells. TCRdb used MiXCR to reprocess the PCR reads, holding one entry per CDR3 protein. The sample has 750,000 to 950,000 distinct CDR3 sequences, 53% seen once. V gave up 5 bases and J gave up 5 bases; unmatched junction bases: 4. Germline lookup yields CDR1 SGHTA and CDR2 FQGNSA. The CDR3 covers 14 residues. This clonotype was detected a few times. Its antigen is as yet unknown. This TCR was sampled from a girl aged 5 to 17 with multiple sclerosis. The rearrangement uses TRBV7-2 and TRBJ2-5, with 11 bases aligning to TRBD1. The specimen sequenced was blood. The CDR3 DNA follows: TGTGCCAGCAGCCGGACAGGGGGCTTGGAGACCCAGTACTTC. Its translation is CASSRTGGLETQYF.